This paragraph covers one T cell receptor (beta chain) sequence. This clone was seen only a few times. Its antigen has not been determined. It has no much larger one-base neighbor in the sample; base qualities were not kept. This record comes from a study of T cell responses to AZD1222 COVID-19 vaccine (TCRdb year 2021). With regard to the full study: Because spike-specific TCR depth and breadth did not differ between the two schedules, AZD1222 recipients who got a second dose at roughly 4 weeks were pooled with those who got a second dose at roughly 12 weeks. TCR sequencing was performed for 230 to 250 trial participants, of whom about 200 were given two doses of AZD1222 and approximately 25 were given two doses of MenACWY control vaccine. Enrollment into the trials was organized by age into subgroups of 18-55, 56-69 and 70-plus years, and those subgroups contained roughly 150, 30 and 60 TCR-sequenced participants, respectively.

V loses 5 bases of germline sequence and J loses 2 bases, and the interval between the two ends is 22 bases. Inclusive of the bounding cysteine and phenylalanine, the CDR3 is 18 residues long. Just the 54-base CDR3 DNA is kept, in frame starting at base 1. The germline V gene supplies CDR1 SGHVS and CDR2 FNYEAQ. Broad study findings and their caveats: Epitopes outside the regions mutated in the B.1.351 and B.1.1.7 variants were reportedly recognized by nearly half of the unique spike-specific TCRs. Most participants were white British and females outnumbered males, and the authors suggested that clonal diversity may have been underestimated. No day 14 peak-response samples were available, so repertoires were characterized only after the peak T cell response. Conclusions about previously exposed vaccinees are limited because only a handful of AZD1222 recipients were SARS-CoV-2 seropositive at baseline. Spike-specific TCR breadth and depth rose significantly after two AZD1222 doses compared with day 0 and with MenACWY recipients. The vaccine-associated CD4 TCRs covered the entire spike protein, and the dominant responses fell in regions 160-218 and 743-854. The 56-69-year group was small, and its depth increase did not reach significance, likely because of low power.

The CDR3 regions of human TCRbeta chains were analyzed by immunosequencing. As for the authors' bioinformatics: Repertoire TCRs were matched against a reference library of SARS-CoV-2-specific TCRs generated with the MIRA antigen-specificity platform. Breadth was defined as the fraction of unique TCRs that were SARS-CoV-2-associated, and depth was defined as the fraction of total T cells that were SARS-CoV-2-associated. Using the MIRA data, every spike-specific TCR was mapped to the spike region that the TCR reacted to and assigned to either a CD4 or a CD8 class. Log10-transformed breadth and depth values were compared by one-way ANOVA with Sidak's multiple comparisons tests. What TCRdb holds here is the immuneACCESS table cut down to in-frame rearrangements. Part of the clones is not present; checked against another copy, under half of the missing clones reflect an unresolved V gene, and the others are unexplained. V, J and clone size are those of that table, while D and trimming were read from the DNA. This sample gives under 55,000 clones in total; around 80% of them show up just once. The biggest ten clones account for roughly 10% of the sample.

The sample's time point label, in plain terms: baseline before first vaccination. Vaccinee samples came from UK trials COV001 and COV002, including a single-blind randomized controlled phase 2/3 trial of AZD1222 (ChAdOx1 nCoV-19) in healthy adults. For TCRbeta chain sequencing, PBMC samples were collected from trial participants at day 0 and at day 28 after the second dose. The receptor was derived from an adult in good health. The chain is encoded by TRBV7-6 joined to TRBJ1-5; the D gene is perhaps TRBD1, on 6 matching bases. The sample in question was peripheral blood, obtained on day 0 of AZD1222 vaccination. The nucleotide sequence is TGTGCCAGCAGCCTGCTGATACCGTCCAGGGGAGGCAATCAGCCCCAGCATTTT. This is translated as CASSLLIPSRGGNQPQHF.